This TCR beta chain was documented in a study of Ad26.COV2.S vaccination and SARS-CoV-2 variants. Study in general: The Ad26.COV2.S arm of the COV1001 trial was where the donor was placed. Overall study results and limits: Recipients given vaccine exceeded placebo recipients in spike-specific TCR breadth.

Treatment of the sample: roughly 18 received Ad26.COV2.S at low or high dose, single or two shots; several received placebo; per-sample allocation not given. Day 63 after the first vaccine or placebo injection was the time point for sampling. This vaccine is an Ad26 vector that expresses the Wuhan-strain SARS-CoV-2 spike. This clone was counted between two and nine times. As yet, its antigen is unknown. V lost 4 bases and J 1 base, leaving 8 bases between the germline ends. The CDR3 loop spans 14 amino acids. Germline V lookup: CDR1 MGHRA, CDR2 YSYEKL. Sequenced by immunoSEQ multiplex PCR; TCRdb stores in-frame clones only, minus some. Of about 350,000 clones listed, roughly 90% are singletons.

Sample: peripheral blood, taken in a trial of Ad26.COV2.S vaccine versus placebo. The receptor was derived from a person between 18 and 59 years old who received the Ad26.COV2.S COVID-19 vaccine or a placebo. The rearrangement links TRBV4-1 to TRBJ1-3; D might be TRBD1 (5 bases). The CDR3 bases are TGCGCCAGCAGCCGCGGGACTTCTGGAAACACCATATATTTT. Its protein product is CASSRGTSGNTIYF.